This T cell receptor (beta chain) was captured by sequencing in a study of beta chain features in type 1 diabetes. Looking at the study overall: Age, gender and cell yields were alike across patients and healthy donors. All samples combined gave around 100,000,000 sorted cells for examination.

In regard to this clone: The antigen remains undetermined.

cDNA synthesis used the whole RNA isolate, giving expressed TCRB sequences. Profiled with immunoSEQ multiplex PCR; TCRdb holds only in-frame clones, not every one. The table has about 650,000 clones, over 10% seen once. Study-wide results and limits: Among all four CD4+ subsets, Type 1 diabetes patients had TCRB CDR3s that were moderately but significantly shorter.

Cells sorted by CD45RO/CCR7/CD25/CD127/CD95/CD27 comprised CD4+ naive, central memory, regulatory and stem cell-like memory cells. Germline V CDR1 and CDR2: SGHDT, YYEEEE. This CDR3 region has 15 residues. V was shortened by 0 bases and J by 6 bases, with 13 bases between the two germline ends. The sequenced material came from naive CD4+ T cells from blood. The TCR sequence derives from a man under 40 with type 1 diabetes. The V call is TRBV5-6, the J call TRBJ1-5; D perhaps matches TRBD1 (5 bases). In nucleotides, the CDR3 is TGTGCCAGCAGCTTGGGGGTTAGGGGTGCTCAGCCCCAGCATTTT. Its protein product is CASSLGVRGAQPQHF.